One T cell receptor beta chain is described in this entry. In the original analysis: It was from reference gene primer amplification that nucleated cell counts were estimated. The protocol was immunoSEQ multiplex PCR, while the TCRdb copy is restricted to in-frame clones and leaves out a portion. That table gives V, J and clone size, and the DNA gave D and trimming. The table shows around 200,000 clones, with around four fifths occurring only once. The data were obtained in a study of blood T cell repertoires in COVID-19. For the study at large: PBMCs, B-cell-depleted T cells, or T cells provided the cDNA or gDNA that made up the material.

Per germline, CDR1 LGHNA and CDR2 YNFKEQ. V shed 4 bases and J shed 0 bases, with 9 bases lying between them. This CDR3 region has 15 residues. The V and J genes are TRBV4-2 and TRBJ1-4, with TRBD1 as a possible D gene (5 bases). The sequencing sample was made of peripheral blood. The TCR originated in a woman in her seventies with COVID-19, enrolled during active disease. The CDR3 DNA follows: TGTGCCAGCAGCCGACGACAGACAACTAATGAAAAACTGTTTTTT. Amino acid sequence: CASSRRQTTNEKLFF.